This T cell receptor (beta chain) was profiled in a study of T-cell reconstitution after alpha-beta-depleted transplantation in children (TCRdb year 2016). Concerning the study at large: Using TCR repertoire profiling, the study followed T-cell immune reconstitution in a quantitative way in children after TCRalphabeta/CD19-depleted allogeneic hematopoietic cell transplantation. Overall study outcomes, separate from this receptor: About two months after transplant, the apparently early recovery of alphabetaT-cell counts reportedly depended on just several hundred clones that had expanded rapidly and came from non-depleted graft cells. Over subsequent months, a decline in hyperexpanded clone frequencies was noted, and after one year, T-cell counts and TCRbeta diversity were mostly ascribed to newly produced T cells. The high TCRbeta diversity at day 60 in some patients was ascribed to recipient T cells and intrathymic progenitors that had survived conditioning.

In the paper's terms, the treatment or condition label means: allogeneic hematopoietic cell transplantation with graft depleted of TCRalphabeta T cells and CD19 B cells. The children who served as transplant recipients had been given grafts of TCRalphabeta/CD19-depleted allogeneic hematopoietic cells. Library prep was done by PCR. Sequenced using an Illumina HiSeq 2500. Molecular barcoding was employed in the preparation of TCR libraries, with unique molecular identifiers being used to normalize TCRbeta repertoire quantification. TCRdb's own reprocessing of the public reads used fastp at Q25 and MiXCR and kept productive beta chains. Entries are consolidated by CDR3 protein sequence, retaining the most common genes and DNA. The sample profile shows approximately 500,000 distinct CDR3 sequences; 10% to 13% of them were found once. Approximately 2% of the sample lies in the top ten. CDR1 and CDR2, per the germline V gene, are MDHEN and SYDVKM. Spanning cysteine to phenylalanine, the CDR3 consists of 20 amino acids. The CDR3 DNA has 60 bases and is translated from base 1. V and J are trimmed by 5 bases and 4 bases, and the gene matches miss 25 bases of the junction.

In its sample, this clonotype was seen many times. The target of this receptor is not known. Base qualities are not provided; no much larger clone lies one nucleotide away. The starting material was PBMCs, obtained before TCRalphabeta/CD19-depleted stem cell transplant. The clonotype originates from a child under 10 years old with inherited bone marrow failure, due to receive a stem cell transplant. The V and J segments used are TRBV28 and TRBJ2-7, with 8 bases in between that match TRBD2. CDR3 sequence: CASSIHSTGSPSGYFYEQYF. The nucleotide sequence reads TGTGCCAGCAGTATCCATTCAACCGGAAGCCCTAGCGGGTACTTTTACGAGCAGTACTTC.